The clone carrying this T cell receptor (beta chain) has a count of ten or more. CDR1 and CDR2 (germline): LGHNA, YNFKEQ. The CDR3 loop spans 13 amino acids. This sample stems from a study of blood T cells in healthy people across ages. Primed by a sample-barcoded 5' primer and a J-beta primer mix, a second PCR proceeded for about 6 to 11 cycles. Via MiXCR, TCRdb re-called the 5' RACE reads, giving one row per CDR3 protein. The data show around 670,000 distinct CDR3 sequences, approximately 30% seen once. Sequencing input: blood. V is TRBV4-2 and J is TRBJ2-2, with D possibly matching TRBD1 (6 bases). This receptor was taken from a woman of 80 years or more in good health. The CDR3 DNA reads as TGTGCGACCAGACAGGCGGACACCGGGGAGCTGTTTTTT. Translating gives CATRQADTGELFF.